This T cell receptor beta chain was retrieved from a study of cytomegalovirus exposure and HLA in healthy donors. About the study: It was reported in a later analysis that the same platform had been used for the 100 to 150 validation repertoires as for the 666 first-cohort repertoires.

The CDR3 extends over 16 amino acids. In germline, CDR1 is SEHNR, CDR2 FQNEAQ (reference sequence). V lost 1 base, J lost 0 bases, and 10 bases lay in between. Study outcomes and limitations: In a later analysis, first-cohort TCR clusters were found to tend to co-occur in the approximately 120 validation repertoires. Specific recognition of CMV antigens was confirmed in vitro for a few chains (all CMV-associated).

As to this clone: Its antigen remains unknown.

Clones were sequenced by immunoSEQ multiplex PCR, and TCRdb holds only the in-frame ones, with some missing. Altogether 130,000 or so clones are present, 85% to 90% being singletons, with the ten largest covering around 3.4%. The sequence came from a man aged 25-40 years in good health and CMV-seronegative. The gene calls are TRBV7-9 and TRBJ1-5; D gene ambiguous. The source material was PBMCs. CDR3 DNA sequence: TGTGCCAGCAGCTTAGATACATTCGATAGCAATCAGCCCCAGCATTTT. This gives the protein CASSLDTFDSNQPQHF.